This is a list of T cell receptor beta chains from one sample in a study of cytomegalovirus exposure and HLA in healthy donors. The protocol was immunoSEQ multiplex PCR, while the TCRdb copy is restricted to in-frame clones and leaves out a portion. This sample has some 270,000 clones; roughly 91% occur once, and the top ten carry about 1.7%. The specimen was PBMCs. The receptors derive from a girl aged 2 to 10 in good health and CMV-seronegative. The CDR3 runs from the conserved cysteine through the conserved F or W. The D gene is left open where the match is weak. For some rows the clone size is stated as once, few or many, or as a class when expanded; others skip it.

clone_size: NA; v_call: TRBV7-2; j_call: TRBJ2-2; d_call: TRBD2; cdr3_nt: TGTGCCAGCAGCTTAGTCGTAATCAACCGGGGGGGCCCCGGGGAGCTGTTTTTT; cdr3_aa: CASSLVVINRGGPGELFF
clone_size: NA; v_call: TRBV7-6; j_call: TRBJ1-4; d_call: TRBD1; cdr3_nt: TGTGCCAGCAGCTTGACGAGACAGGGGTTAGTTGAAAAACTGTTTTTT; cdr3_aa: CASSLTRQGLVEKLFF
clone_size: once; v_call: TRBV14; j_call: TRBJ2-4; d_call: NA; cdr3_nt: TGTGCCAGCAGCCAGGGGAAGGGGAACATGGAGTTGGACATTCAGTACTTC; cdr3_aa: CASSQGKGNMELDIQYF
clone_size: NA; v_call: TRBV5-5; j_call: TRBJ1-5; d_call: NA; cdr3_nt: TGTGCCAGCAGCTTGGTCCAGGGTAATCAGCCCCAGCATTTT; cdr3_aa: CASSLVQGNQPQHF
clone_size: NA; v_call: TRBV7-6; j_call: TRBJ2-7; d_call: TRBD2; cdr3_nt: TGTGCCAGCAGCTTAGCGGGAGGGCCCCACGAGCAGTACTTC; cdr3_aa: CASSLAGGPHEQYF
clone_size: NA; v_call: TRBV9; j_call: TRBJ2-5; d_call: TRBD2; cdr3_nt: TGTGCCAGCAGCGGGACTAGCGGGGATCTAGAGACCCAGTACTTC; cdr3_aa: CASSGTSGDLETQYF
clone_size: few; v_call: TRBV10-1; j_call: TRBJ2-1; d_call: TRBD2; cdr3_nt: TGCGCCAGCAGTGAGCTCGGGGGGGGCGAGCAGTTCTTC; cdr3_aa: CASSELGGGEQFF
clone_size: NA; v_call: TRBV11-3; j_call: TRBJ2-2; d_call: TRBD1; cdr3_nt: TGTGCCAGCAGCCCCGGGACAGGGGAGAACACCGGGGAGCTGTTTTTT; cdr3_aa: CASSPGTGENTGELFF
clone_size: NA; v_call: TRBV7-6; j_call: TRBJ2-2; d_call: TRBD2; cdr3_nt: TGTGCCAGCAGCGTAGGGACTAGCGGGTCCACCGGGGAGCTGTTTTTT; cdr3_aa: CASSVGTSGSTGELFF
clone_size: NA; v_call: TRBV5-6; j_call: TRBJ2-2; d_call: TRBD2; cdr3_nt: TGTGCCAGCAGCTTGGTGGGATCGTCTAGCGGGAGCACCGGGGAGCTGTTTTTT; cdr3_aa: CASSLVGSSSGSTGELFF
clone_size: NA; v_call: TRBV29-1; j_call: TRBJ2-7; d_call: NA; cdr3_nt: TGCAGCGTCTCATCGCTAGACGAGCAGTACTTC; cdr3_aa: CSVSSLDEQYF
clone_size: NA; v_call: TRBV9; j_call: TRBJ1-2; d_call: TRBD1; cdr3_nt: TGTGCCAGCAGCGCAACCGGGACAGGGGGCTACACCTTC; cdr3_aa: CASSATGTGGYTF
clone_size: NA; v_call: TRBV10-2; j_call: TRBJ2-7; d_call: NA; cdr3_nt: TGCGCCAGCAGTGAGCCGAGGGACAAAATACCCTACGAGCAGTACTTC; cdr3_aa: CASSEPRDKIPYEQYF
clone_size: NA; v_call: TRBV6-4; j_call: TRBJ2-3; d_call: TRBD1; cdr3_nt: TGTGCCAGCAGTGTCCAGGGGGCCGCAGATACGCAGTATTTT; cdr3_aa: CASSVQGAADTQYF
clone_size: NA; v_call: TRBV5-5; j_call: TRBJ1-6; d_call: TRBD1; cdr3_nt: TGTGCCAGCAGCCCTTGGACAGGGGATTCACCCCTCCACTTT; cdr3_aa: CASSPWTGDSPLHF
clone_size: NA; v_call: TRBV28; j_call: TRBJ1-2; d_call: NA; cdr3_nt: TGTGCCAGCACCATGCATAAACAGGTAGCTAACTATGGCTACACCTTC; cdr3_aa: CASTMHKQVANYGYTF
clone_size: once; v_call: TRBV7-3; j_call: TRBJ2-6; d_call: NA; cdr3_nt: TGTGCCAGCAGCTTAGTAGAAACTGGGGCCAACGTCCTGACTTTC; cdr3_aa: CASSLVETGANVLTF
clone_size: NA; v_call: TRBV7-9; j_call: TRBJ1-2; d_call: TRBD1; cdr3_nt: TGTTCCAGCAGCTTAGCCGGGACAGGCTATGGCTACACCTTC; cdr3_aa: CSSSLAGTGYGYTF
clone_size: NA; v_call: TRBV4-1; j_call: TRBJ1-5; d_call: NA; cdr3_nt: TGCGCCAGCAGCCAAACAGGGTGGGGCAATCAGCCCCAGCATTTT; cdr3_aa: CASSQTGWGNQPQHF